These 20 T cell receptor beta chains originate from one sample sequenced in a study of T-cell memory formation after mild COVID-19. TCRdb used MiXCR to reprocess the 5' RACE reads, holding one entry per CDR3 protein. The sample includes approximately 150,000 distinct CDR3 sequences, about 6% of them seen just once. Sequencing was performed on PBMCs or a T cell subset sorted from them (not recorded which). All receptors derive from an adult woman who had mild COVID-19 (a few samples of this study predate the infection). Cell type and time point are not known.

In its sample, this clonotype was seen many times. The chain combines TRBV5-5 with TRBJ1-5; the match to TRBD1 covers 11 bases. V lost 3 bases, J lost 2 bases, and 7 bases stayed unmatched. The CDR3 runs to 17 residues. CDR1 is SGHKS and CDR2 is YYEKEE in the germline V gene (reference sequence). This CDR3 is CASSSGTGGSGNQPQHF. Written as DNA, the CDR3 is TGTGCCAGCAGCTCCGGGACAGGGGGTTCGGGCAATCAGCCCCAGCATTTT.

The J gene is TRBJ2-7, the V gene TRBV5-1; D might be TRBD1 or TRBD2, each matching 5 bases. CDR3 length: 13 residues. V dropped 5 bases and J dropped 3 bases, with 12 bases sitting between them. Germline loops: CDR1 SGHRS, CDR2 YFSETQ. The chain's CDR3 is CASRTGPDYEQYF. In DNA, the CDR3 is TGCGCCAGCAGAACGGGACCGGACTACGAGCAGTACTTC. Complete variable domain (other parts from reference TRBV5-1 and TRBJ2-7): KAGVTQTPRYLIKTRGQQVTLSCSPISGHRSVSWYQQTPGQGLQFLFEYFSETQRNKGNFPGRFSGRQFSNSRSEMNVSTLELGDSALYLCASRTGPDYEQYFGPGTRLTVT.

V gene TRBV21-1 combines with J gene TRBJ2-1; the table names TRBD1, a call not compared with the DNA. TRBV21-1 is a pseudogene locus. The CDR3 is 17 amino acids. CDR3 nucleotide sequence: TGTGCCAGCAGCAAAGGTGGAAGACAGGGGCTGGAAAATGAGCAGTTCTTC. This encodes CASSKGGRQGLENEQFF.

V is TRBV5-1 and J is TRBJ2-7; 9 bases are shared with TRBD1. Germline lookup yields CDR1 SGHRS and CDR2 YFSETQ. The CDR3 covers 15 residues. The V and J ends lost 4 bases and 5 bases, in that order; junction bases with no gene match: 10. CDR3 coding DNA: TGCGCCAGCAGCCCGGAAGGGACAGGGACCCACGAGCAGTACTTC. It yields the protein CASSPEGTGTHEQYF. The full variable domain, rest sourced from reference TRBV5-1 and TRBJ2-7, is KAGVTQTPRYLIKTRGQQVTLSCSPISGHRSVSWYQQTPGQGLQFLFEYFSETQRNKGNFPGRFSGRQFSNSRSEMNVSTLELGDSALYLCASSPEGTGTHEQYFGPGTRLTVT.

This clonotype has just a few counts. The chain combines TRBV7-9 with TRBJ1-1, with a weak D call TRBD1 (5 bases). The germline V gene has CDR1 SEHNR and CDR2 FQNEAQ (reference sequence). This CDR3 is built from 14 residues. The V end lost 5 bases, the J end lost 2 bases, and 12 bases lay between the germline ends. The CDR3 nucleotides read TGTGCCAGCAGCGCCGGGGGGTACAACACTGAAGCTTTCTTT. Protein product: CASSAGGYNTEAFF.

This clonotype has only a few counts. The chain carries TRBV10-3 and TRBJ1-2, with TRBD1 as a possible D gene (6 bases). Looked up from germline, CDR1 is ENHRY and CDR2 is SYGVKD. Trimming pared 3 bases from V and 8 bases from J, leaving 16 bases between. CDR3 length: 14 amino acids. The chain's CDR3 is CAISEWDSRGGYTF. CDR3 DNA: TGTGCCATCAGTGAATGGGATTCTAGGGGGGGCTACACCTTC.

The V call is TRBV4-2, the J call TRBJ1-1; D ambiguous. The germline V gene encodes CDR1 LGHNA and CDR2 YNFKEQ. Deletions cut 0 bases from V and 6 bases from J, with 5 bases between. This CDR3 has 12 amino acids. The CDR3 nucleotides read TGTGCCAGCAGCCAAGAGGGAGCTGAAGCTTTCTTT. It is translated as CASSQEGAEAFF.

At least ten counts were recorded for this clonotype. This chain joins TRBV20-1 and TRBJ2-1; no clear D. Germline V CDR1 and CDR2: DFQATT, SNEGSKA (reference sequence). The CDR3 sequence is 12 residues long. Trimming shortened V by 2 bases and J by 12 bases, and 14 bases separated the two germline ends. The chain's CDR3 is CSARRIRDSQFF. The DNA of the CDR3 is TGCAGTGCTAGAAGGATTCGAGATTCGCAGTTCTTC.

This clonotype has a count of ten or more. The rearrangement uses TRBV3-1 and TRBJ2-3; D gene unclear. The CDR3 is made up of 14 amino acids. Deletions cut 0 bases from V and 5 bases from J, with 9 bases between. Germline CDR1 and CDR2: LGHDT and YNNKEL (reference sequence). The CDR3 nucleotides are TGTGCCAGCAGCCAAGACCCTTTAAGAGATACGCAGTATTTT. This sequence encodes CASSQDPLRDTQYF.

This clonotype was counted many times. The gene calls are TRBV24-1 and TRBJ1-5; 9 bases match TRBD1. J lost 1 base, V lost 4 bases, and 4 bases had no gene match. The CDR3 is 16 residues long. CDR1 is KGHDR and CDR2 is SFDVKD in the germline V gene. CDR3 DNA sequence: TGTGCCACCAGTGAGGGGACAGGGAAGAGCAATCAGCCCCAGCATTTT. Its translation: CATSEGTGKSNQPQHF.

A few counts support this clonotype. The chain carries TRBV6-5 and TRBJ2-5; the D gene is possibly TRBD2 (5 bases). The CDR3 has 14 residues. The V end was cut by 7 bases, the J end by 5 bases, with 17 bases between. CDR1 is MNHEY, CDR2 SVGAGI, per germline. The CDR3 nucleotides read TGTGCCAGCACCTCGTTCTCCGGCGGGGAGACCCAGTACTTC. This translates into CASTSFSGGETQYF.

This clonotype appeared a few times. The chain couples TRBV12-3 or TRBV12-4 to TRBJ1-1; possibly TRBD1 for D (6 bases). CDR3 length: 17 amino acids. V dropped 3 bases and J dropped 5 bases, with 22 bases sitting between them. CDR3 loop: CASSFKAGVGVKTEAFF. DNA for the CDR3: TGTGCCAGCAGTTTTAAGGCAGGGGTTGGGGTTAAAACTGAAGCTTTCTTT.

This clonotype appeared many times. The chain uses TRBV12-3 or TRBV12-4 and TRBJ2-1; D is uncertain. Trimming removed 5 bases at V and 0 bases at J, with 11 bases between. This CDR3 has 15 amino acids. The CDR3 region has the DNA TGTGCCAGCAGTCCGACGGCTAGCTCCTACAATGAGCAGTTCTTC. It yields the protein CASSPTASSYNEQFF.

The V call is TRBV5-6, the J call TRBJ1-3; D is unresolved. Trimming took off 4 bases at V and 7 bases at J, with 15 bases between the two ends. This CDR3 contains 14 residues. Germline CDR1 and CDR2: SGHDT and YYEEEE. The CDR3, as DNA: TGTGCCAGCAGCCCGCCGACCGGCGGGAACACCATATATTTT. Translation: CASSPPTGGNTIYF.

This clonotype was detected many times. The chain couples TRBV5-1 to TRBJ1-2; D not certain. V lost 5 bases to trimming and J lost 8 bases, with 13 bases between them. Germline CDR1 and CDR2: SGHRS and YFSETQ. CDR3 length equals 12 residues. DNA of the CDR3: TGCGCCAGCAGTGAGCTCGGCGTCGGCTACACCTTC. Its protein is CASSELGVGYTF.

The chain joins TRBV5-1 to TRBJ1-1; D remains unclear. The CDR3 spans 15 residues. V was shortened by 0 bases and J by 2 bases, with 11 bases between the two germline ends. The germline CDR1 and CDR2 sequences are SGHRS and YFSETQ. Here the CDR3 DNA reads TGCGCCAGCAGCTTGGGCGCCCAAGGTAACACTGAAGCTTTCTTT. It yields the protein CASSLGAQGNTEAFF. Looking up the rest from reference TRBV5-1 and TRBJ1-1 gives the full variable domain: KAGVTQTPRYLIKTRGQQVTLSCSPISGHRSVSWYQQTPGQGLQFLFEYFSETQRNKGNFPGRFSGRQFSNSRSEMNVSTLELGDSALYLCASSLGAQGNTEAFFGQGTRLTVV.

This chain connects TRBV5-1 to TRBJ2-3; D tentatively reads TRBD1 or TRBD2 (5 bases each). The germline V and J ends were trimmed by 5 bases and 2 bases, with 12 bases remaining between them. The germline V gene has CDR1 SGHRS and CDR2 YFSETQ. The CDR3 loop spans 14 amino acids. CDR3 amino acids: CASSRDRYTDTQYF. DNA of the CDR3: TGCGCCAGCAGTCGGGACCGCTACACAGATACGCAGTATTTT.

This clonotype was recorded at least ten times. This chain uses TRBV7-6 with TRBJ2-5, with 7 bases fitting TRBD1. The V and J ends lost 5 bases and 1 base, in that order; junction bases with no gene match: 10. The CDR3 has 16 amino acids. Looked up from germline, CDR1 is SGHVS and CDR2 is FNYEAQ. CDR3 bases: TGTGCCAGCAGCCTTAGTCCGGGACAGCCCCAAGAGACCCAGTACTTC. Amino acid sequence: CASSLSPGQPQETQYF.

The V gene is TRBV19, the J gene TRBJ1-1, with a tentative D call TRBD1 (6 bases). Germline CDR1 and CDR2: LNHDA and SQIVND (reference sequence). The V end lost 7 bases, the J end lost 4 bases, and 10 bases lay between the germline ends. The CDR3 covers 12 residues. The CDR3 coding sequence is TGTGCCAGTAAGGGGGTCGGCACTGAAGCTTTCTTT. Translated: CASKGVGTEAFF.

This clonotype occurred many times. The chain couples TRBV27 to TRBJ2-7, with TRBD2 as a possible D gene (5 bases). The length of the CDR3 is 13 residues. Germline CDR1 MNHEY, CDR2 SMNVEV (reference sequence). The ends were cut back, 3 bases at V and 2 bases at J, with 8 bases in the middle. CDR3: CASSFSGAYEQYF. In DNA form, the CDR3 reads TGTGCCAGCAGTTTTTCCGGGGCCTACGAGCAGTACTTC.